Given below is one T cell receptor beta chain in context. The data stem from a study of blood T cell repertoires in COVID-19. Produced via immunoSEQ multiplex PCR; TCRdb's table is partial and in-frame only. The repertoire has some 200,000 clones, almost 90% of them found once; the top ten carry around 1.5%. CDR3 size: 16 residues. With 3 bases clipped from V and 6 bases from J, the junction kept 7 bases outside the gene matches. Germline V gives CDR1 SGHNT, CDR2 YYREEE (reference sequence). The sequence derives from a man aged 18 to 35 with active or convalescent COVID-19. Sequenced sample: peripheral blood. This chain uses TRBV5-4 with TRBJ2-7, with 15 nucleotides matching TRBD2. The CDR3 region has the DNA TGTGCCAGCAGCTCCGGACTAGCGGGAGGGCCCGGCGAGCAGTACTTC. Translating gives CASSSGLAGGPGEQYF.